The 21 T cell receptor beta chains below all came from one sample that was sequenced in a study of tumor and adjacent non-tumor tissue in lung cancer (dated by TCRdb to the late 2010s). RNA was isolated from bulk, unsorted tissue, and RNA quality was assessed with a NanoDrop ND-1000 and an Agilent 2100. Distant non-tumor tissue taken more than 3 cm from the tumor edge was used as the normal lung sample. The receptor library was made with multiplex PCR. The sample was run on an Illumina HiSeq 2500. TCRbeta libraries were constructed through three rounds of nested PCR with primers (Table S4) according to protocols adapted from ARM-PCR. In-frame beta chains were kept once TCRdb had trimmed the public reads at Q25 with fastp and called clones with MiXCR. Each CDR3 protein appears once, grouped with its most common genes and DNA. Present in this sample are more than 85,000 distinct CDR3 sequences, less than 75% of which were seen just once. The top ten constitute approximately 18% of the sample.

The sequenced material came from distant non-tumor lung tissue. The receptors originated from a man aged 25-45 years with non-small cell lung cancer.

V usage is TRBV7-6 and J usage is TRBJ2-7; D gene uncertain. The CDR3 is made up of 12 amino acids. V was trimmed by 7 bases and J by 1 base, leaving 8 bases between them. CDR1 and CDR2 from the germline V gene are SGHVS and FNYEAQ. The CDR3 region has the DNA TGTGCCAGCACGGACGGATCCTACGAGCAGTACTTC. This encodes CASTDGSYEQYF.

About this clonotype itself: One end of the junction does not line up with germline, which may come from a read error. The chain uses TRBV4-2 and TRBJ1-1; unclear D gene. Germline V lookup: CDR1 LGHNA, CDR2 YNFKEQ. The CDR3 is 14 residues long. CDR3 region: CVSSQDEVGTEAFF. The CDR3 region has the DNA TGTGTCAGCAGCCAAGACGAGGTCGGCACTGAAGCTTTCTTT.

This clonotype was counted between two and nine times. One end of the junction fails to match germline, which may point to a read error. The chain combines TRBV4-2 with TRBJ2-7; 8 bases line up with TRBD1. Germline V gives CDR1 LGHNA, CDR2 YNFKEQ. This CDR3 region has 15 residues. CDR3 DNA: TGTACCAGCAGGGATGCGGGACAGGACTGCTACGAGCAGTACTTC. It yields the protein CTSRDAGQDCYEQYF.

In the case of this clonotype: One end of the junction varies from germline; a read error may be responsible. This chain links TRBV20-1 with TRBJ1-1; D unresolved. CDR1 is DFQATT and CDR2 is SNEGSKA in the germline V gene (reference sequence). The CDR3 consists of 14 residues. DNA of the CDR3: TGCGGTGCTAAATGGTGGGATGGGGACACTGAAGCTTTCTTT. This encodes CGAKWWDGDTEAFF.

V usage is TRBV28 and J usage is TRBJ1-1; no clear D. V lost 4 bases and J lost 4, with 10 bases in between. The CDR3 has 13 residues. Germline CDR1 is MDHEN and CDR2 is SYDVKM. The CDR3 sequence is CASSSPAGTEAFF. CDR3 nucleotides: TGTGCCAGCAGTTCCCCAGCGGGCACTGAAGCTTTCTTT.

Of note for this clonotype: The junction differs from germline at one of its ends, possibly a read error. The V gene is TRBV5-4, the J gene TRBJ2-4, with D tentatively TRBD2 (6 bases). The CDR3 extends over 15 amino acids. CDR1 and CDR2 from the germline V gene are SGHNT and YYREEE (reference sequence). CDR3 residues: CASSLTQGGQNIQYF. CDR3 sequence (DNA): TGTGCCAGCAGCTTGACCCAGGGAGGACAAAATATTCAGTACTTC.

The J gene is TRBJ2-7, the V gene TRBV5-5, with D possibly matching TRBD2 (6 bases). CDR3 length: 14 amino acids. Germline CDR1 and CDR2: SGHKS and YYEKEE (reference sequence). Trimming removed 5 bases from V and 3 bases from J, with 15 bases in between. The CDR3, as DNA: TGTGCCAGCAGTCCCCGGGACTGGGGCTACGAGCAGTACTTC. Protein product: CASSPRDWGYEQYF.

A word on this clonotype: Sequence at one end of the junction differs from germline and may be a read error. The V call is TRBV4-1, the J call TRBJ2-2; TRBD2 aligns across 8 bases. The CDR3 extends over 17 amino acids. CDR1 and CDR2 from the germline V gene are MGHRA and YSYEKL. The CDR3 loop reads CASSQDSGVAHTGELFF. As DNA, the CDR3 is TGCGCCAGTAGCCAAGATAGCGGGGTGGCGCACACCGGGGAGCTGTTTTTT.

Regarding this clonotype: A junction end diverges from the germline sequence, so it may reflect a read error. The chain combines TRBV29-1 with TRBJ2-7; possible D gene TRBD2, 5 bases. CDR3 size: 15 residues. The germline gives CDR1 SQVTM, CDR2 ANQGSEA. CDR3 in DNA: TGCAGCGTCTCAATGGACGGGATCAGCTCCAACGAGCAGTACTTC. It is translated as CSVSMDGISSNEQYF.

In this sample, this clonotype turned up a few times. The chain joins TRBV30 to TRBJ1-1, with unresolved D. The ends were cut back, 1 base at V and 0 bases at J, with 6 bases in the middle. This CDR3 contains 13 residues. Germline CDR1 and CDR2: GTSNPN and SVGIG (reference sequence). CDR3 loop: CAWSEQLNTEAFF. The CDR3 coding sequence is TGTGCCTGGAGTGAACAGTTGAACACTGAAGCTTTCTTT.

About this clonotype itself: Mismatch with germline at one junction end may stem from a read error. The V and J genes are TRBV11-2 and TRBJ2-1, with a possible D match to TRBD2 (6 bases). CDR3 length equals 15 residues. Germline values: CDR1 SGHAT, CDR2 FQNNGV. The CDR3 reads CTSSLGGVYYNEHFF. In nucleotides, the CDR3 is TGTACCAGCAGCTTAGGCGGGGTCTACTACAATGAGCATTTCTTC.

This CDR3 reads CASNSQPGDYNEQFF. The DNA of the CDR3 is TGTGCCAGTAACTCCCAGCCCGGGGATTACAATGAGCAGTTCTTC. The gene calls are TRBV11-2 and TRBJ2-1; possible D gene TRBD2, 5 bases. Germline V gene lookup returns CDR1 SGHAT and CDR2 FQNNGV. This CDR3 region has 15 residues. Deletions cut 9 bases from V and 4 bases from J, with 19 bases between.

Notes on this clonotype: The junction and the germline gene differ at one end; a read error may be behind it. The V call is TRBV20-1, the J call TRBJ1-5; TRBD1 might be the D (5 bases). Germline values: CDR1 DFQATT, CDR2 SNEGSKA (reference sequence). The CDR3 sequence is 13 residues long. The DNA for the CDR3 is TGCAGTACTAGGCAGGGTGGAGATCAGCCCCAGCATTTT. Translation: CSTRQGGDQPQHF.

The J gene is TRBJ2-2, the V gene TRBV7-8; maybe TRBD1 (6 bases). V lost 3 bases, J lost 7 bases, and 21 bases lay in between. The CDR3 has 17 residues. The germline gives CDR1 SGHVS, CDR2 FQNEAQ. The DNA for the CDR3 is TGTGCCAGCAGCTTCCCACCTGCCGGGACACTCAGCGGGGAGCTGTTTTTT. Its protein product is CASSFPPAGTLSGELFF.

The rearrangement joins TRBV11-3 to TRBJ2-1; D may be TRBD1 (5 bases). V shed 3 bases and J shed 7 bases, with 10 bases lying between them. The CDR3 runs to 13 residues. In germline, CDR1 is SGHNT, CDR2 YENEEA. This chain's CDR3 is CASSFRTGNEQFF. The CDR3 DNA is TGTGCCAGCAGCTTCCGCACAGGAAATGAGCAGTTCTTC.

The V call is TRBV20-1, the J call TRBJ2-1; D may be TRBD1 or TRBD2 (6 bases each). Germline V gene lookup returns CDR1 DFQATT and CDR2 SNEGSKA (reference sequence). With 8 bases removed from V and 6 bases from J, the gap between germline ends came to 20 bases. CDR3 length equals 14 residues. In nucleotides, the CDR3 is TGCAGTATTACCGAGAGGGGGGTAGGCAATGAGCAGTTCTTC. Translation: CSITERGVGNEQFF.

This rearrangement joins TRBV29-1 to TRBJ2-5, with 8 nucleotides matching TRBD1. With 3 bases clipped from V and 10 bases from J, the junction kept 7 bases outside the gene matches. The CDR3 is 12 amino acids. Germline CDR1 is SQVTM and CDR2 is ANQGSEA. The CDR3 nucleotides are TGCAGCGTTGAGGTGACAGGGGTGATCCAGTACTTC. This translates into CSVEVTGVIQYF.

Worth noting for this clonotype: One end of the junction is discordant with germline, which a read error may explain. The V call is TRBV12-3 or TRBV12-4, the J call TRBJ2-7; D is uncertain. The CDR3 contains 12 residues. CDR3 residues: CASNLGTYEQYF. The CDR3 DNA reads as TGTGCTAGCAATTTGGGGACCTACGAGCAGTACTTC.

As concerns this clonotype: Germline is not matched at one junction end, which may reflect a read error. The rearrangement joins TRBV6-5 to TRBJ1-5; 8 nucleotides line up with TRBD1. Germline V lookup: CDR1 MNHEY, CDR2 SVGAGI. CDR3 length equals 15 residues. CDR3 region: CASSYSQGAGQSQHF. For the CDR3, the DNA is TGTGCTAGCAGTTACTCGCAGGGGGCAGGGCAGTCCCAGCATTTT.

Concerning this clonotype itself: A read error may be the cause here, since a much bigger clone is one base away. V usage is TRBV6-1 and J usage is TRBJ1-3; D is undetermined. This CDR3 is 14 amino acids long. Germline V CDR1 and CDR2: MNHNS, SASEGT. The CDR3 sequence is CSSSEWDSGNTIYF. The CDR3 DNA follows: TGTTCCAGCAGTGAATGGGACTCTGGAAACACCATATATTTT.

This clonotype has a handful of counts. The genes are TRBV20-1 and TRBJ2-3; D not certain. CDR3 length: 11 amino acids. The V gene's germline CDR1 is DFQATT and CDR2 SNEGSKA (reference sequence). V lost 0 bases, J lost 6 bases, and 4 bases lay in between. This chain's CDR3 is CSAREGDTQYF. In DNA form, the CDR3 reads TGCAGTGCTAGAGAGGGGGATACGCAGTATTTT.